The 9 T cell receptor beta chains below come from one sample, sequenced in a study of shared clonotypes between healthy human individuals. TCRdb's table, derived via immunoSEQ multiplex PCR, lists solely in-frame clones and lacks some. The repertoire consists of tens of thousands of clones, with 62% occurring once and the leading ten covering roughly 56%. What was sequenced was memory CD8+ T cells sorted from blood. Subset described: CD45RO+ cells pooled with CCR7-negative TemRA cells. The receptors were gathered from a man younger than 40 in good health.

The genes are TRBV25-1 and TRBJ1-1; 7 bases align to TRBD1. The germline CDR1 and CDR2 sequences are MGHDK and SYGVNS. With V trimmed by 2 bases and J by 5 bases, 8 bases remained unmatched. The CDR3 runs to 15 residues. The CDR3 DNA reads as TGTGCCAGCAGTGAAACCCAGAACAGGGGAACTGAAGCTTTCTTT. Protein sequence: CASSETQNRGTEAFF.

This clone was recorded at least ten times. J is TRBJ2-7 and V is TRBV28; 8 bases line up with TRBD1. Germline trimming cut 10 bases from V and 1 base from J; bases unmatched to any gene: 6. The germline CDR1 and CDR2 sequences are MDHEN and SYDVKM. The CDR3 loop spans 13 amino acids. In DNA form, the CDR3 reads TGTGCCACCCGACAGGGGTCGTCCTACGAGCAGTACTTC. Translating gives CATRQGSSYEQYF.

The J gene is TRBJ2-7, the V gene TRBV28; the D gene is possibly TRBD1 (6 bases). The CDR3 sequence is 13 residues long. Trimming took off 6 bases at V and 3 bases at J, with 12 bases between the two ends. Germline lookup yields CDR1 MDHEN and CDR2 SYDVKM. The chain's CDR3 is CASRSGHLYEQYF. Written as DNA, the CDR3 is TGTGCCAGCAGATCGGGACATCTCTACGAGCAGTACTTC.

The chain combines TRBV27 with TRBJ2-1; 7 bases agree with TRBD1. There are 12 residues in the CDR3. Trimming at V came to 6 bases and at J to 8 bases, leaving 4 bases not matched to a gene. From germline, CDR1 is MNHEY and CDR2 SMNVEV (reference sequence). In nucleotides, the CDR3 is TGTGCCAGCAGCCCCGGGACAGATGAGCAGTTCTTC. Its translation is CASSPGTDEQFF.

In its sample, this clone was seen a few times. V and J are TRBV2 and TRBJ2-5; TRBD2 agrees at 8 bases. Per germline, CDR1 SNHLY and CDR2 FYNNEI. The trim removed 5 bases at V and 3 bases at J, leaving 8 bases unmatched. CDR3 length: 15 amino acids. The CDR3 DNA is TGTGCCAGCAGTCCCCTACGAGCGGGAGAAGAGACCCAGTACTTC. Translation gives CASSPLRAGEETQYF.

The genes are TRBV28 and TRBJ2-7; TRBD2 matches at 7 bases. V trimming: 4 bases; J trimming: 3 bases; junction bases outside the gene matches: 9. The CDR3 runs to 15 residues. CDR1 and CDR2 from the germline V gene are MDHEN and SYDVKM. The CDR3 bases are TGTGCCAGCAGTTCGTCCGGACTAGGGTACTACGAGCAGTACTTC. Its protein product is CASSSSGLGYYEQYF.

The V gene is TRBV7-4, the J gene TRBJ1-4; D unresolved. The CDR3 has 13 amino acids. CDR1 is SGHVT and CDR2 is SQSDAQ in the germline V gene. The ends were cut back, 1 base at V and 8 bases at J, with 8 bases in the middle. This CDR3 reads CASSLGAGEKLFF. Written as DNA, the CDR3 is TGTGCCAGCAGCTTAGGGGCGGGGGAAAAACTGTTTTTT.

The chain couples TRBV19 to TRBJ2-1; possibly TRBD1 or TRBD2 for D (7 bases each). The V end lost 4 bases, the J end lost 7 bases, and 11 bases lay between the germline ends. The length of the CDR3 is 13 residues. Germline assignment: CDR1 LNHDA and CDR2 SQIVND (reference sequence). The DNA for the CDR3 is TGTGCCAGTAGTAGTCAGGGGGGGAATGAGCAGTTCTTC. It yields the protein CASSSQGGNEQFF.

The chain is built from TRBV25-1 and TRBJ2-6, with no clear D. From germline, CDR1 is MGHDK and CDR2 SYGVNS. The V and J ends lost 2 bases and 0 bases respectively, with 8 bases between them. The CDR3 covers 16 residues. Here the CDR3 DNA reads TGTGCCAGCAGTGAAAAACAAAACTCTGGGGCCAACGTCCTGACTTTC. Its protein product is CASSEKQNSGANVLTF.